This TCR beta chain came from a study of blood T cells in healthy people across ages. Broader study findings: Underestimates were what the diversity estimates from one million T cells were considered to be.

Healthy Russian Caucasian donors spanned ages about 6 to 95 years. Each sample had at least 6.5 million PBMCs isolated. As regards this clonotype: Its specificity is unknown. A read error may explain this, as a much larger clone is one base away.

Using a J-beta primer mix together with a sample-barcoded 5' primer, a second PCR was run for about 7 to 12 cycles. A template-switch adaptor with 12 random nucleotides tagged each cDNA molecule. A single record per CDR3 protein comes from TCRdb applying MiXCR to the 5' RACE reads. The sample lists under 800,000 distinct CDR3 sequences, more than 40% occurring once. Germline CDR1 DFQATT, CDR2 SNEGSKA (reference sequence). The CDR3 spans 13 residues. Unmatched junction bases numbered 7, after V lost 6 bases and J lost 2 bases. V is TRBV20-1 and J is TRBJ2-7; 7 positions match TRBD1. This TCR was sampled from an older woman in good health. Sequenced material: blood. The CDR3 DNA reads as TGCAGTGCGAGGTGGGACAGTACCTACGAGCAGTACTTC. As protein: CSARWDSTYEQYF.